The rows below give T cell receptor beta chains drawn from one sample of a study of OX40 agonist ivuxolimab in advanced cancers. The repertoire was sequenced with immunoSEQ multiplex PCR; TCRdb's copy has only in-frame clones and lacks some. The table shows some 60,000 clones, with around 81% occurring only once. The sample here was CD4+ or CD8+ T cells sorted from blood, taken in a trial of the OX40 agonist ivuxolimab. All receptors come from an adult with an advanced solid tumor such as melanoma, head and neck, liver or kidney cancer. Each CDR3 is given with its conserved first and last residue. D genes are given only for firm matches. Size values are once, few and many counts, or a class for expanded clones, and some rows have none.

J,V,D,size,length,DNA,CDR3
TRBJ2-1,TRBV30,NA,once,15,TGTGCCTGGAATGGGGGGTGGCCCTCCTACAATGAGCAGTTCTTC,CAWNGGWPSYNEQFF
TRBJ2-1,TRBV28,TRBD2,NA,14,TGTGCCGCACAAGGAGCGGGGGGCTACAATGAGCAGTTCTTC,CAAQGAGGYNEQFF
TRBJ2-5,TRBV7-6,NA,NA,13,TGTGCCAGCAGCCGCTTGTACCAAGAGACCCAGTACTTC,CASSRLYQETQYF
TRBJ1-1,TRBV18,TRBD1,NA,15,TGTGCCAGCTCACCTGGGACAGGGCAAAACACTGAAGCTTTCTTT,CASSPGTGQNTEAFF
TRBJ2-1,TRBV6-6,NA,NA,12,TGTGCCAGCAGACGCACCCCGGATGAGCAGTTCTTC,CASRRTPDEQFF
TRBJ1-1,TRBV5-5,NA,NA,12,TGTGCCAGCAGCTTGGTGGCCACTGAAGCTTTCTTT,CASSLVATEAFF
TRBJ1-5,TRBV28,TRBD1,NA,15,TGTGCCAGCAGACCCTACAGGGGCCAAGGTCAGCCCCAGCATTTT,CASRPYRGQGQPQHF
TRBJ2-7,TRBV10-1,TRBD1,NA,13,TGCGCCAGCAGCCGACAGGGCGGCTACGAGCAGTACTTC,CASSRQGGYEQYF
TRBJ2-3,TRBV6-1,NA,NA,14,TGTGCCAGCAATCGACAGGAGAGCACAGATACGCAGTATTTT,CASNRQESTDTQYF
TRBJ1-1,TRBV2,TRBD1,NA,14,TGTGCCAGCAGTTTACAGGGGGCGGACACTGAAGCTTTCTTT,CASSLQGADTEAFF
TRBJ2-2,TRBV19,TRBD2,NA,16,TGTGCCAGTAGTATCCTCCTAGCGGGAGACACCGGGGAGCTGTTTTTT,CASSILLAGDTGELFF
TRBJ2-3,TRBV11-2,NA,NA,13,TGTGCCAGCCGTGCCGCTAGCACAGATACGCAGTATTTT,CASRAASTDTQYF
TRBJ1-4,TRBV6-5,NA,NA,13,TGTGCCAGCAGCCCCGAGGGGAATGAAAAACTGTTTTTT,CASSPEGNEKLFF
TRBJ2-3,TRBV6-6,TRBD2,few,16,TGTGCCAGCAGTTACGGAGCGGGGGATAACACAGATACGCAGTATTTT,CASSYGAGDNTDTQYF
TRBJ2-7,TRBV15,NA,few,14,TGTGCCACCAGCAGACCTGGACAAACCTACGAGCAGTACTTC,CATSRPGQTYEQYF
TRBJ2-7,TRBV5-1,NA,NA,11,TGCGCCAGCAGCCTGCACTACGAGCAGTACTTC,CASSLHYEQYF